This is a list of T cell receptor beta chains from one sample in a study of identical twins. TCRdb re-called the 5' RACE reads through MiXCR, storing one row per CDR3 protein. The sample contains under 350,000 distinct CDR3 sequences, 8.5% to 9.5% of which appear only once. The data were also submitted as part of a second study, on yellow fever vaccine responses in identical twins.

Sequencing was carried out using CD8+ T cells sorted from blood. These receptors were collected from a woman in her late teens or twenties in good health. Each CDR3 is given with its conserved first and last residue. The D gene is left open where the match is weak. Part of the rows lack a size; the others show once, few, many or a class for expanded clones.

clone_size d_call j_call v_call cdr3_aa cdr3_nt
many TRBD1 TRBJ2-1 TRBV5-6 CASSLGQGYNEQFF TGTGCTAGCAGCTTAGGACAGGGATACAATGAGCAGTTCTTC
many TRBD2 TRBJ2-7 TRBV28 CASSSGLAGGYEQYF TGTGCCAGCAGTTCCGGACTAGCGGGAGGGTACGAGCAGTACTTC
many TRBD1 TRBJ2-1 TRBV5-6 CASSLEGTGYGEQFF TGTGCCAGCAGCTTGGAGGGGACAGGGTATGGTGAGCAGTTCTTC
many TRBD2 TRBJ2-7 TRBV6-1 CASSPGTSGPTYEQYF TGTGCCAGCAGTCCAGGGACTAGCGGACCCACCTACGAGCAGTACTTC
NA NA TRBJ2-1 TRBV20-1 CSALDIEGSNEQFF TGCAGTGCTCTTGACATCGAAGGGAGTAATGAGCAGTTCTTC
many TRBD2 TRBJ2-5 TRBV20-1 CSARDGGISGRGETQYF TGCAGTGCTAGAGATGGGGGGATCAGCGGGAGAGGAGAGACCCAGTACTTC
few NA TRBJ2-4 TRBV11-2 CASSFHGVLAKNIQYF TGTGCCAGCAGCTTTCATGGGGTGCTAGCCAAAAACATTCAGTACTTC
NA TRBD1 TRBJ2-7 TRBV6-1 CASRQTRGPREQYF TGTGCCAGCAGACAAACCAGGGGGCCTAGGGAGCAGTACTTC
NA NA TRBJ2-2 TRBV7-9 CASSLTGHGSNTGELFF TGTGCCAGCAGCTTGACGGGACACGGGTCGAACACCGGGGAGCTGTTTTTT
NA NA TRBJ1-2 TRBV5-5 CASSGVRDASYTF TGTGCCAGCAGCGGGGTTAGAGACGCAAGCTACACCTTC
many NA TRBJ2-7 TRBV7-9 CASSLTGSNEQYF TGTGCCAGCAGCTTAACAGGCAGCAACGAGCAGTACTTC
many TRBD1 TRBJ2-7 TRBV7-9 CASSFRDRGYEQYF TGCGCCAGCAGCTTCCGGGACAGGGGCTACGAGCAGTACTTC
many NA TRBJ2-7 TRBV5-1 CASSLDWDPTYEQYF TGCGCCAGCAGCTTGGACTGGGACCCGACCTACGAGCAGTACTTC
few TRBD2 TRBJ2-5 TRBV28 CASSFQREGDQETQYF TGTGCCAGCAGTTTTCAGCGGGAGGGCGACCAAGAGACCCAGTACTTC
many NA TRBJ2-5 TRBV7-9 CASSLAERETQYF TGTGCCAGCAGCTTAGCGGAGAGGGAGACCCAGTACTTC
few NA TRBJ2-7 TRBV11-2 CASSGKDRGARLAESYEQYF TGTGCCAGCAGCGGAAAAGACAGGGGCGCTCGACTAGCGGAATCCTACGAGCAGTACTTC
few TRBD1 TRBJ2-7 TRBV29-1 CSVVTGVSYEQYF TGCAGCGTGGTAACAGGGGTGAGCTACGAGCAGTACTTC
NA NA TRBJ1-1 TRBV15 CATSSLKVDTEAFF TGTGCCACCAGCAGCCTAAAAGTGGACACTGAAGCTTTCTTT
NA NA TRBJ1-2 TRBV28 CASSIMGGIYGYTF TGTGCCAGCAGCATAATGGGGGGGATCTATGGCTACACCTTC
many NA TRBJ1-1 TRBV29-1 CSVVTGMNTEAFF TGCAGCGTTGTCACAGGTATGAACACTGAAGCTTTCTTT
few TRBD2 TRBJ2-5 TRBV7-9 CASSYRSLAGVWETQYF TGTGCCAGCAGCTACAGATCACTAGCGGGAGTCTGGGAGACCCAGTACTTC
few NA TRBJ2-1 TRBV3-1 CASSQGHGNEQFF TGTGCCAGCAGCCAAGGACACGGCAATGAGCAGTTCTTC
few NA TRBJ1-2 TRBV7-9 CASSLMQDYGYTF TGTGCCAGCAGCTTAATGCAAGACTATGGCTACACCTTC
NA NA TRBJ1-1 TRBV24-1 CATSDLSGEAFF TGTGCCACCAGTGATTTGTCGGGGGAAGCTTTCTTT
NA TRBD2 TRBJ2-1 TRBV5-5 CASSLALSGSHNEQFF TGTGCCAGCAGCTTGGCCCTTAGCGGGAGTCACAATGAGCAGTTCTTC
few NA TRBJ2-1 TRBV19 CASSIGGLYNEQFF TGTGCCAGTAGTATAGGAGGTCTCTACAATGAGCAGTTCTTC
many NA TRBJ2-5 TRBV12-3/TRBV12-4 CASSLYREETQYF TGTGCCAGCAGTTTATATCGGGAAGAGACCCAGTACTTC
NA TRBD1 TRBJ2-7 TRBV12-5 CASGSGQDHEQYF TGTGCTAGTGGTTCCGGACAGGACCACGAGCAGTACTTC
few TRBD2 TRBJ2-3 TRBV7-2 CASSLIAGGYDDTQYF TGTGCCAGCAGCTTAATAGCGGGAGGGTATGACGATACGCAGTATTTT
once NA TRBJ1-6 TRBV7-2 CASSLRQGGDSPLHF TGTGCCAGCAGCTTACGGCAGGGAGGCGATTCACCCCTCCACTTT
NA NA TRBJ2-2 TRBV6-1 CASSEITNEVYGELFF TGTGCCAGCAGTGAAATCACGAATGAGGTGTACGGGGAGCTGTTTTTT
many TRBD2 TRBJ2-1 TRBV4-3 CASSQGFSGGPKINEQFF TGCGCCAGCAGCCAAGGTTTTTCGGGAGGGCCGAAAATCAATGAGCAGTTCTTC
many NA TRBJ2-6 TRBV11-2 CASSLAGTGANVLTF TGTGCCAGCAGCTTAGCAGGGACCGGGGCCAACGTCCTGACTTTC
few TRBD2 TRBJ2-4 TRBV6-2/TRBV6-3 CASSTRLAGSQDIQYF TGTGCCAGCAGTACCCGACTAGCGGGGTCGCAGGACATTCAGTACTTC
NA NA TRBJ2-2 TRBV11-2 CASSLLGTQNTGELFF TGTGCCAGCAGCTTATTGGGAACACAAAACACCGGGGAGCTGTTTTTT
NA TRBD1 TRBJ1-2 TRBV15 CATGTGQINRGANYGYTF TGTGCCACCGGGACAGGCCAAATCAATCGGGGAGCTAACTATGGCTACACCTTC
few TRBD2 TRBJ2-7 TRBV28 CASSGRLAGGPEQYF TGTGCCAGCAGTGGAAGACTAGCGGGAGGGCCCGAGCAGTACTTC
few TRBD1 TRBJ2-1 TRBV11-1 CASSTTRRTGTATLYNEQFF TGTGCCAGCAGCACAACCCGCCGAACCGGGACAGCAACGCTGTACAATGAGCAGTTCTTC
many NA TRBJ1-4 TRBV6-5 CASSYKGGPNEKLFF TGTGCCAGCAGTTACAAGGGGGGCCCTAATGAAAAACTGTTTTTT
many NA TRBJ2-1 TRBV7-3 CASSLRGPGFNEQFF TGTGCCAGCAGCTTACGGGGGCCAGGTTTCAATGAGCAGTTCTTC
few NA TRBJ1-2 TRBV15 CATSRDLGDGYTF TGTGCCACCAGCAGAGATCTAGGGGACGGCTACACCTTC
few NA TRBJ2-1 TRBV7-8 CASSPKTVDEQFF TGTGCCAGCAGCCCAAAGACAGTGGATGAGCAGTTCTTC
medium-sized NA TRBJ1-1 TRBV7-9 CASRGPDRVNTEAFF TGTGCCAGCAGAGGACCGGACAGAGTGAACACTGAAGCTTTCTTT
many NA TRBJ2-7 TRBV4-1 CASSHGMRTDSYEQYF TGCGCCAGCAGCCACGGTATGCGGACAGACTCCTACGAGCAGTACTTC
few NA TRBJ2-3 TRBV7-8 CASSLGWGGPSLDTQYF TGTGCCAGCAGCTTAGGTTGGGGGGGGCCGTCACTTGATACGCAGTATTTT
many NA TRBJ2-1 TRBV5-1 CASSLGYPSYNEQFF TGCGCCAGCAGCTTGGGATATCCATCCTACAATGAGCAGTTCTTC
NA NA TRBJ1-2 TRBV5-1 CASSLGVPRGYTF TGCGCCAGCAGCTTGGGGGTGCCGAGAGGCTACACCTTC
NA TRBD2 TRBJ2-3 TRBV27 CASSLGGLAGAPQYF TGTGCCAGCAGTTTAGGAGGGCTAGCGGGAGCCCCGCAGTATTTT
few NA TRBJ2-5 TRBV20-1 CSARGETRGAGETQYF TGCAGTGCTAGAGGGGAAACCAGGGGCGCGGGAGAGACCCAGTACTTC
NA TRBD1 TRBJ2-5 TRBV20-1 CSAGGQGARWGWETQYF TGCAGTGCGGGCGGGCAGGGGGCGCGTTGGGGATGGGAGACCCAGTACTTC
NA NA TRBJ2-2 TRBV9 CASSVNPRDIEDTGELFF TGTGCCAGCAGCGTAAACCCCCGGGACATAGAGGACACCGGGGAGCTGTTTTTT
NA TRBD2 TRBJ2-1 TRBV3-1 CASSQELADNAYNEQFF TGTGCCAGCAGCCAGGAACTAGCGGACAACGCTTACAATGAGCAGTTCTTC
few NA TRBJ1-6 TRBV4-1 CASSLQESPLNSPLHF TGCGCCAGCAGCCTCCAGGAATCCCCGTTAAATTCACCCCTCCACTTT
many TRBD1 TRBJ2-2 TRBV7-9 CASNAGTGYTGELFF TGTGCCAGCAACGCAGGGACAGGGTACACCGGGGAGCTGTTTTTT
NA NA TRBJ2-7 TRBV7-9 CASSDQRQAESSYEQYF TGTGCCAGCAGCGACCAACGACAAGCAGAGAGCTCCTACGAGCAGTACTTC
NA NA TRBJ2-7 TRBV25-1 CASSDRSIRGPDYEQYF TGTGCCAGCAGTGACCGAAGTATTCGAGGGCCCGACTACGAGCAGTACTTC
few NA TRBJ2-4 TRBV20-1 CSAHSSLYTKNIQYF TGCAGTGCCCATAGTTCTCTGTATACCAAAAACATTCAGTACTTC
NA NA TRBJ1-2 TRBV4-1 CASSQAAQEYGYTF TGCGCCAGCAGCCAAGCGGCACAGGAATATGGCTACACCTTC
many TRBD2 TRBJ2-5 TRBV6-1 CAGRTSGSETQYF TGTGCCGGAAGGACTAGCGGGAGTGAGACCCAGTACTTC